The 7 T cell receptor beta chains presented below share a single source sample, sequenced in a study of OX40 agonist ivuxolimab in advanced cancers. Method: immunoSEQ multiplex PCR; TCRdb's copy keeps in-frame clones and lacks some. The table shows almost 90,000 clones, with just under 90% occurring only once. Material: CD4+ or CD8+ T cells sorted from blood, obtained in a trial of the OX40 agonist ivuxolimab. Receptors originate from an adult with an advanced solid tumor such as melanoma, head and neck, liver or kidney cancer.

The chain couples TRBV7-3 to TRBJ1-2, with 9 nucleotides matching TRBD1. Germline CDR1 and CDR2: SGHTA and FQGTGA. Germline trimming cut 6 bases from V and 8 bases from J; bases unmatched to any gene: 10. The CDR3 totals 14 residues. This CDR3 is CASSTGTGIDGYTF. For the CDR3, the DNA is TGTGCCAGCAGTACCGGGACAGGGATAGACGGCTACACCTTC.

The rearrangement joins TRBV19 to TRBJ1-2; perhaps TRBD1 as D (6 bases). The germline V and J ends were trimmed by 3 bases and 6 bases, with 17 bases remaining between them. The CDR3 contains 15 residues. The germline V gene has CDR1 LNHDA and CDR2 SQIVND (reference sequence). This CDR3 is CASSISGGEQHGYTF. CDR3 DNA: TGTGCCAGTAGTATTAGTGGGGGCGAGCAGCATGGCTACACCTTC.

The chain joins TRBV9 to TRBJ2-7; the match to TRBD2 covers 11 bases. The V gene end was trimmed by 0 bases and the J gene end by 2 bases; junction bases not matched to a gene: 4. Germline assignment: CDR1 SGDLS and CDR2 YYNGEE. The CDR3 consists of 16 residues. The CDR3, as DNA: TGTGCCAGCAGCGTAGCTGAGACTAGCGGGGCCTACGAGCAGTACTTC. Encoded protein: CASSVAETSGAYEQYF. Full variable domain (remainder filled in from reference TRBV9 and TRBJ2-7): DSGVTQTPKHLITATGQRVTLRCSPRSGDLSVYWYQQSLDQGLQFLIQYYNGEERAKGNILERFSAQQFPDLHSELNLSSLELGDSALYFCASSVAETSGAYEQYFGPGTRLTVT.

The chain employs TRBV6-1 and TRBJ2-5, with D tentatively TRBD1 (6 bases). There are 14 residues in the CDR3. With 4 bases removed from V and 5 bases from J, the gap between germline ends came to 14 bases. Germline CDR1 is MNHNS and CDR2 is SASEGT. CDR3 region: CASSATGIGETQYF. The CDR3 nucleotides read TGTGCCAGCAGTGCAACAGGGATCGGGGAGACCCAGTACTTC.

The chain carries TRBV7-2 and TRBJ1-2; TRBD1 matches 9 bases. Germline-derived CDR1 and CDR2 are SGHTA and FQGNSA. V lost 4 bases and J lost 1; bases outside the gene matches: 7. The CDR3 contains 16 residues. The CDR3, as DNA: TGTGCCAGCAGCTCCCCCACAGGGGGCAATAACTATGGCTACACCTTC. This gives the protein CASSSPTGGNNYGYTF. Supplemented by reference TRBV7-2 and TRBJ1-2, the full variable domain reads GAGVSQSPSNKVTEKGKDVELRCDPISGHTALYWYRQSLGQGLEFLIYFQGNSAPDKSGLPSDRFSAERTGGSVSTLTIQRTQQEDSAVYLCASSSPTGGNNYGYTFGSGTRLTVV.

The CDR3 spells CASSLDRANYGYTF. The CDR3 coding sequence is TGTGCCAGCAGCTTGGACCGAGCTAACTATGGCTACACCTTC. This rearrangement joins TRBV5-6 to TRBJ1-2; D is unresolved. The CDR3 covers 14 residues. Germline V gene lookup returns CDR1 SGHDT and CDR2 YYEEEE. V was clipped by 0 bases and J by 0 bases, with 6 bases between them.

The CDR3 loop reads CASSSLTSGNTGELFF. The CDR3 DNA follows: TGTGCCAGTAGTTCATTGACTAGCGGGAACACCGGGGAGCTGTTTTTT. The chain employs TRBV19 and TRBJ2-2, with 9 nucleotides matching TRBD2. The V segment lost 5 bases and the J segment 1 base; nucleotides outside the gene matches: 5. CDR3 length equals 16 residues. In germline, CDR1 is LNHDA, CDR2 SQIVND (reference sequence).